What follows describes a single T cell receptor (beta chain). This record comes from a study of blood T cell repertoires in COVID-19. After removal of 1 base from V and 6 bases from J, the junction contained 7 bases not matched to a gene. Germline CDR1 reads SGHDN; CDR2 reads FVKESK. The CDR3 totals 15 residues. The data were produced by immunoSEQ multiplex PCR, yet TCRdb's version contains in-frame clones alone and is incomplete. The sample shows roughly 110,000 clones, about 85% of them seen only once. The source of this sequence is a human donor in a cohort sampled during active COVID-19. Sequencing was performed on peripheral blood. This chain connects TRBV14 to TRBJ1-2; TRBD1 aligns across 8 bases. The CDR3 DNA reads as TGTGCCAGCAGCCAAGGGGCGGACAGGGACGATGGCTACACCTTC. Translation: CASSQGADRDDGYTF.